This T cell receptor (beta chain) was captured by sequencing in a study of control samples from healthy donors and cancer patients. Method: immunoSEQ multiplex PCR; TCRdb's copy keeps in-frame clones and lacks some. The data hold about 160,000 clones, with about 93% observed a single time. The CDR3 length is 15 residues. Germline assignment: CDR1 MDHEN and CDR2 SYDVKM. V was clipped by 7 bases and J by 3 bases, with 16 bases between them. The sample was blood. This clonotype originated in a woman aged 30 to 39 in good health. The chain recombines TRBV28 with TRBJ1-5, with D possibly being TRBD1 (5 bases). CDR3 coding DNA: TGTGCCAGCACCCTCCCGGGGGACCCCAATCAGCCCCAGCATTTT. Protein sequence: CASTLPGDPNQPQHF.